The 27 T cell receptor beta chains presented below share a single source sample, sequenced in a study of blood T cell repertoires in COVID-19. Profiled with immunoSEQ multiplex PCR; TCRdb holds only in-frame clones, not every one. This table holds around 150,000 clones, around 85% found once. Specimen: peripheral blood. Source of these receptors: a human donor with acute or convalescent COVID-19. The donor label of this sample is uncertain.

The chain combines TRBV7-9 with TRBJ1-1; D is undetermined. V lost 1 base to trimming and J lost 6 bases, with 9 bases between them. CDR1 and CDR2 (germline): SEHNR, FQNEAQ (reference sequence). The CDR3 has 13 residues. This CDR3 is CASSLDPVSEAFF. The CDR3 DNA follows: TGTGCCAGCAGCTTAGATCCTGTGTCTGAAGCTTTCTTT.

The rearrangement joins TRBV19 to TRBJ2-4; 7 bases fit TRBD1. Germline V CDR1 and CDR2: LNHDA, SQIVND (reference sequence). The CDR3 contains 16 residues. Trimming cost V 3 bases and J 2 bases; bases outside gene matches: 7. The CDR3 nucleotides read TGTGCCAGTAGTATTTTACTACAGGGGACCAAAAACATTCAGTACTTC. Translation: CASSILLQGTKNIQYF.

The chain joins TRBV11-3 to TRBJ2-3, with 11 bases aligning to TRBD2. The CDR3 is 14 amino acids. CDR1 and CDR2 from the germline V gene are SGHNT and YENEEA. V shed 0 bases, J shed 14 bases, and the junction held 7 bases outside the gene matches. CDR3 in amino acids: CASSLDGTSGQRYF. The CDR3 coding sequence is TGTGCCAGCAGCTTAGATGGGACTAGCGGCCAACGGTATTTT.

This clone turned up a few times. J is TRBJ1-1 and V is TRBV15; tentative D call: TRBD1 (5 bases). The ends were cut back, 0 bases at V and 5 bases at J, with 19 bases in the middle. Germline CDR1 reads LNHNV; CDR2 reads YYDKDF (reference sequence). The CDR3 length is 17 residues. This CDR3 is CATSRDAAVQERTEAFF. CDR3 nucleotides: TGTGCCACCAGCAGAGATGCTGCCGTACAGGAACGAACTGAAGCTTTCTTT. Filled out from reference TRBV15 and TRBJ1-1, the complete variable domain reads DAMVIQNPRYQVTQFGKPVTLSCSQTLNHNVMYWYQQKSSQAPKLLFHYYDKDFNNEADTPDNFQSRRPNTSFCFLDIRSPGLGDTAMYLCATSRDAAVQERTEAFFGQGTRLTVV.

This clone was detected a few times. The V and J genes are TRBV9 and TRBJ1-6; a weak D match, TRBD1 (5 bases). Germline CDR1 SGDLS, CDR2 YYNGEE. The CDR3 contains 16 residues. Trimming took off 0 bases at V and 7 bases at J, with 14 bases between the two ends. CDR3 sequence reads: CASSVAAGIGNSPLHF. Here the CDR3 DNA reads TGTGCCAGCAGCGTAGCGGCAGGGATTGGGAATTCACCCCTCCACTTT.

This chain uses TRBV2 with TRBJ1-3; 8 bases are shared with TRBD1. The length of the CDR3 is 15 residues. Trimming at V came to 10 bases and at J to 5 bases, leaving 13 bases not matched to a gene. CDR1 is SNHLY, CDR2 FYNNEI, per germline. The DNA for the CDR3 is TGTGCCATATCCCCAGGGGGCGCAGCGAGAAACACCATATATTTT. Protein sequence: CAISPGGAARNTIYF.

The rearrangement joins TRBV25-1 to TRBJ2-5; 10 positions match TRBD2. Germline CDR1 is MGHDK and CDR2 is SYGVNS. The J segment lost 0 bases and the V segment lost 6 bases, leaving 4 bases of the junction unmatched. This CDR3 region has 15 residues. This chain's CDR3 is CASRGSGGYQETQYF. CDR3 nucleotide sequence: TGTGCCAGCAGAGGTAGCGGGGGGTACCAAGAGACCCAGTACTTC.

The rearrangement uses TRBV5-4 and TRBJ1-1; D may be TRBD1 (6 bases). The germline V gene has CDR1 SGHNT and CDR2 YYREEE (reference sequence). This CDR3 has 14 residues. V lost 4 bases, J lost 1 base, and 11 bases lay in between. The CDR3 loop reads CASSRTDRNTEAFF. The CDR3 DNA reads TGTGCCAGCAGCCGGACAGATAGGAACACTGAAGCTTTCTTT.

This rearrangement joins TRBV6-6 to TRBJ2-7; 11 bases agree with TRBD2. The germline V gene has CDR1 MNHNY and CDR2 SVGAGI (reference sequence). The CDR3 has 14 amino acids. J lost 5 bases, V lost 7 bases, and 7 bases had no gene match. The CDR3, as DNA: TGTGCCAGCACGGTAGCGGGGGGGTTTAACGAGCAGTACTTC. Translating it yields CASTVAGGFNEQYF.

The rearrangement uses TRBV4-1 and TRBJ1-6; 9 bases fit TRBD1. Germline V lookup: CDR1 MGHRA, CDR2 YSYEKL. V dropped 0 bases and J dropped 15; count of bases not matched to a gene: 9. The CDR3 is made up of 15 amino acids. The CDR3 sequence: CASSQDTGTGQILHF. The CDR3 DNA follows: TGCGCCAGCAGCCAAGATACGGGGACAGGGCAGATCCTCCACTTT.

The V and J genes are TRBV9 and TRBJ1-1; D perhaps matches TRBD1 (6 bases). Germline V CDR1 and CDR2: SGDLS, YYNGEE. This CDR3 contains 14 residues. V lost 4 bases and J 6 bases, leaving 16 bases between the germline ends. CDR3 DNA sequence: TGTGCCAGCAGCCCTCAGGGGCCAGTGGCTGAAGCTTTCTTT. It is translated as CASSPQGPVAEAFF.

J is TRBJ1-2 and V is TRBV28; TRBD1 agrees at 8 bases. With V trimmed by 3 bases and J by 6 bases, 9 bases remained unmatched. This CDR3 contains 15 residues. CDR1 MDHEN and CDR2 SYDVKM come from the germline V gene. The CDR3 region is CASSFGSGQGHGYTF. The CDR3 DNA follows: TGTGCCAGCAGTTTCGGTAGTGGACAGGGCCATGGCTACACCTTC.

The rearrangement joins TRBV7-8 to TRBJ1-1; a possible D gene is TRBD1 (5 bases). The V gene's germline CDR1 is SGHVS and CDR2 FQNEAQ. Trimming took 5 bases from V and 2 from J, leaving 18 bases between them. This CDR3 spans 16 amino acids. This CDR3 reads CASSPTRGGDNTEAFF. The CDR3 DNA follows: TGTGCCAGCAGCCCGACCCGGGGGGGGGACAACACTGAAGCTTTCTTT.

The V gene is TRBV5-1, the J gene TRBJ2-5; TRBD2 might be the D (7 bases). The CDR3 is made up of 14 amino acids. Between the trimmed V and J ends, which lost 2 bases and 5 bases, there was a span of 13 bases. Germline V gene data show CDR1 as SGHRS and CDR2 as YFSETQ. The CDR3 sequence: CASSFSGGTETQYF. The CDR3 nucleotides read TGCGCCAGCAGCTTTTCGGGGGGCACGGAGACCCAGTACTTC.

The V and J genes are TRBV30 and TRBJ1-6; D might be TRBD1 (6 bases). There are 15 residues in the CDR3. From germline, CDR1 is GTSNPN and CDR2 SVGIG (reference sequence). V was cut by 0 bases and J by 6 bases, with 12 bases left in between. CDR3 residues: CAWSVITGLNSPLHF. CDR3 nucleotide sequence: TGTGCCTGGAGTGTCATTACAGGGCTTAATTCACCCCTCCACTTT. The full variable domain, with the rest looked up from reference TRBV30 and TRBJ1-6, is SQTIHQWPATLVQPVGSPLSLECTVEGTSNPNLYWYRQAAGRGLQLLFYSVGIGQISSEVPQNLSASRPQDRQFILSSKKLLLSDSGFYLCAWSVITGLNSPLHFGNGTRLTVT.

The chain has TRBV6-5 and TRBJ2-5, with 9 bases lining up with TRBD1. V lost 6 bases, J lost 5 bases, and 4 bases stayed unmatched. Germline V gene lookup returns CDR1 MNHEY and CDR2 SVGAGI. This CDR3 comprises 13 residues. The CDR3 sequence is CASRYRGPETQYF. CDR3 sequence (DNA): TGTGCCAGCAGGTACAGGGGGCCGGAGACCCAGTACTTC.

This clone is a singleton in its sample. The rearrangement uses TRBV19 and TRBJ2-1, with 11 bases aligning to TRBD2. There are 17 residues in the CDR3. CDR1 and CDR2 (germline): LNHDA, SQIVND (reference sequence). J was trimmed by 0 bases and V by 3 bases; bases with no gene match: 4. The DNA of the CDR3 is TGTGCCAGTAGTATGGGACTAGCGGTCAGCTCCTACAATGAGCAGTTCTTC. This sequence encodes CASSMGLAVSSYNEQFF.

The V gene is TRBV24-1, the J gene TRBJ2-3; maybe TRBD1 (6 bases). CDR1 is KGHDR and CDR2 is SFDVKD in the germline V gene. The CDR3 totals 14 residues. Trimming cost V 2 bases and J 7 bases, with 12 bases left between them. This chain's CDR3 is CATSDSGQQNTQYF. DNA for the CDR3: TGTGCCACCAGTGATTCGGGACAACAGAATACGCAGTATTTT.

The rearrangement links TRBV19 to TRBJ1-4, with 10 bases aligning to TRBD1. CDR3 length equals 15 residues. Trimming cost V 8 bases and J 0 bases; bases outside gene matches: 3. CDR1 LNHDA and CDR2 SQIVND come from the germline V gene (reference sequence). For the CDR3, the DNA is TGTGCCAGTGGCGACAGGGGGCCAACTAATGAAAAACTGTTTTTT. Protein sequence: CASGDRGPTNEKLFF.

This clone is a singleton in its sample. The rearrangement joins TRBV5-5 to TRBJ1-2; D perhaps matches TRBD1 (6 bases). Trimming shortened V by 4 bases and J by 4 bases, and 23 bases separated the two germline ends. Germline V gene lookup returns CDR1 SGHKS and CDR2 YYEKEE (reference sequence). This CDR3 spans 17 amino acids. CDR3 in DNA: TGTGCCAGCAGCGCAAATTTGCAGGGGATAGGCGGCTATGGCTACACCTTC. Encoded protein: CASSANLQGIGGYGYTF.

This sequence joins TRBV30 and TRBJ1-5; 8 bases map to TRBD1. The CDR3 runs to 13 residues. V shed 3 bases and J 5 bases; nucleotides not matched to a gene: 3. Germline assignment: CDR1 GTSNPN and CDR2 SVGIG (reference sequence). DNA for the CDR3: TGTGCCTGGAGCCTGACAGGGGATCAGCCCCAGCATTTT. Translated, it gives CAWSLTGDQPQHF.

The genes are TRBV18 and TRBJ1-2; TRBD1 might be the D (6 bases). The germline V gene has CDR1 KGHSH and CDR2 LQKENI. V gave up 4 bases and J gave up 5 bases, with 23 bases separating them. The CDR3 runs 17 residues. CDR3 bases: TGTGCCAGCTCACATCCTTCCGCGGGGGCAGTAAGTTATGGCTACACCTTC. The encoded protein is CASSHPSAGAVSYGYTF.

The gene calls are TRBV6-2 or TRBV6-3 and TRBJ1-2, with D possibly matching TRBD1 (5 bases). Germline CDR1 MNHEY, CDR2 SVGEGT. The CDR3 is made up of 16 amino acids. Trimming removed 0 bases from V and 4 bases from J, with 15 bases in between. The CDR3 DNA follows: TGTGCCAGCAGTTACTCGGGCAGGGAAGGGATCTATGGCTACACCTTC. Protein sequence: CASSYSGREGIYGYTF.

V gene TRBV6-5 combines with J gene TRBJ2-1, with 9 bases lining up with TRBD2. CDR1 is MNHEY and CDR2 is SVGAGI in the germline V gene. The CDR3 runs to 16 residues. V dropped 2 bases and J dropped 6; count of bases not matched to a gene: 8. The CDR3: CASSYRTAGGLNEQFF. In DNA, the CDR3 is TGTGCCAGCAGTTACCGGACCGCGGGGGGGCTCAATGAGCAGTTCTTC.

This clone was detected only a few times. This rearrangement joins TRBV6-5 to TRBJ1-2, with a weak D call TRBD1 (6 bases). Trimming cost V 6 bases and J 1 base, with 9 bases left between them. In germline, CDR1 is MNHEY, CDR2 SVGAGI. CDR3 length: 13 residues. The CDR3: CASRDSYNYGYTF. The DNA of the CDR3 is TGTGCCAGCAGGGACAGCTATAACTATGGCTACACCTTC.

This chain uses TRBV15 with TRBJ1-5; D is possibly TRBD1 (5 bases). This CDR3 has 15 amino acids. Trimming cost V 3 bases and J 4 bases, with 13 bases left between them. CDR1 and CDR2 from the germline V gene are LNHNV and YYDKDF (reference sequence). CDR3 residues: CATSSLDSANQPQHF. CDR3 bases: TGTGCCACCAGCAGCTTAGACAGCGCTAATCAGCCCCAGCATTTT.

The gene calls are TRBV10-3 and TRBJ2-3; TRBD1 matches 9 bases. V lost 4 bases and J lost 0; bases outside the gene matches: 8. The length of the CDR3 is 17 residues. CDR1 and CDR2 from the germline V gene are ENHRY and SYGVKD. The CDR3 DNA reads TGTGCCATCAGTGGGGACGGACAGGGGTTGAGCACAGATACGCAGTATTTT. Its translation: CAISGDGQGLSTDTQYF.